Presented here are 24 T cell receptor beta chains from one specimen sequenced in a study of blood T cells in healthy people across ages. PCR was performed a second time for about 7 to 12 cycles using a sample-barcoded 5' primer and a J-beta primer mix. TCRdb processed the 5' RACE reads anew with MiXCR; each CDR3 protein has one entry. The sample lists about 540,000 distinct CDR3 sequences; 24% were seen once. These same data were also listed under a study on T cells of mothers and their children.

The sequenced material came from blood. The source is a boy between 10 and 17 years old in good health.

The J gene is TRBJ2-1, the V gene TRBV6-2 or TRBV6-3; tentatively, D is TRBD2 (5 bases). V was shortened by 3 bases and J by 7 bases, with 19 bases between the two germline ends. Germline CDR1 MNHEY, CDR2 SVGEGT. CDR3 length: 16 amino acids. The CDR3 DNA reads as TGTGCCAGCAGTTATAACGGGCCCCCACGGGGTAATGAGCAGTTCTTC. Its translation is CASSYNGPPRGNEQFF.

This clonotype was found once. The chain uses TRBV3-1 and TRBJ2-2, with D possibly TRBD1 on 6 matching bases. Germline-derived CDR1 and CDR2 are LGHDT and YNNKEL (reference sequence). The CDR3 consists of 12 residues. The V end lost 6 bases, the J end lost 6 bases, and 8 bases lay between the germline ends. CDR3 DNA sequence: TGTGCCAGCAGACGGACAGCCGGGGAGCTGTTTTTT. Its translation is CASRRTAGELFF.

This clonotype was seen a handful of times. The chain carries TRBV11-2 and TRBJ1-2; TRBD1 agrees at 7 bases. CDR1 is SGHAT and CDR2 is FQNNGV in the germline V gene. The CDR3 contains 16 residues. With 5 bases clipped from V and 5 bases from J, the junction kept 14 bases outside the gene matches. The CDR3 coding sequence is TGTGCCAGCAGCCATTTTAGGACAGGTGCGCCATATGGCTACACCTTC. This gives the protein CASSHFRTGAPYGYTF.

This clonotype was counted ten times or more. The chain joins TRBV7-2 to TRBJ1-5; 8 positions agree with TRBD1. From germline, CDR1 is SGHTA and CDR2 FQGNSA. The V and J ends lost 4 bases and 4 bases, in that order; junction bases with no gene match: 3. The CDR3 totals 14 residues. CDR3 sequence reads: CASSWTGTNQPQHF. Here the CDR3 DNA reads TGTGCCAGCAGCTGGACAGGGACAAATCAGCCCCAGCATTTT.

V gene TRBV12-3 or TRBV12-4 combines with J gene TRBJ2-3; D may be TRBD2 (5 bases). V lost 2 bases, J lost 11 bases, and 20 bases lay in between. The CDR3 consists of 15 residues. CDR3 nucleotide sequence: TGTGCCAGCAGTTTAAGCGGCAGCAGAGCAGATGTGCAGTATTTT. This codes for CASSLSGSRADVQYF.

There are many counts of this clonotype. The chain couples TRBV29-1 to TRBJ2-5; 7 bases match TRBD2. The CDR3 spans 12 residues. V lost 7 bases and J lost 4; bases outside the gene matches: 6. Germline-derived CDR1 and CDR2 are SQVTM and ANQGSEA. CDR3: CSAERGTETQYF. In DNA, the CDR3 is TGCAGCGCCGAGCGGGGTACAGAGACCCAGTACTTC. Based on the CDR3 plus reference TRBV29-1 and TRBJ2-5, the full variable domain is SAVISQKPSRDICQRGTSLTIQCQVDSQVTMMFWYRQQPGQSLTLIATANQGSEATYESGFVIDKFPISRPNLTFSTLTVSNMSPEDSSIYLCSAERGTETQYFGPGTRLLVL.

This clonotype was counted ten times or more. V usage is TRBV7-3 and J usage is TRBJ2-1; TRBD2 might be the D (6 bases). With 5 bases removed from V and 0 bases from J, the gap between germline ends came to 11 bases. Germline CDR1 reads SGHTA; CDR2 reads FQGTGA. The CDR3 extends over 15 amino acids. The chain's CDR3 is CASSPLTSSYNEQFF. As DNA, the CDR3 is TGTGCCAGCAGCCCCTTGACTAGCTCCTACAATGAGCAGTTCTTC.

There are many counts of this clonotype. CDR3 nucleotides: TGCGCCAGCAGCGCCTCTCTGGCGGGGGTCAAAAACATTCAGTACTTC. Translating gives CASSASLAGVKNIQYF. The chain has TRBV5-1 and TRBJ2-4; 7 nucleotides align to TRBD2. This CDR3 comprises 16 residues. V shed 4 bases and J 3 bases; nucleotides not matched to a gene: 10. Germline V gene lookup returns CDR1 SGHRS and CDR2 YFSETQ.

The V call is TRBV25-1, the J call TRBJ2-5; 7 bases align to TRBD2. The V and J ends lost 5 bases and 2 bases, in that order; junction bases with no gene match: 11. This CDR3 region has 16 residues. Looked up from germline, CDR1 is MGHDK and CDR2 is SYGVNS. The CDR3 DNA reads TGTGCCAGCAGTCTGGCGGGAGCGGGACGACAAGAGACCCAGTACTTC. Its protein product is CASSLAGAGRQETQYF. The whole variable domain, remainder taken from reference TRBV25-1 and TRBJ2-5, is EADIYQTPRYLVIGTGKKITLECSQTMGHDKMYWYQQDPGMELHLIHYSYGVNSTEKGDLSSESTVSRIRTEHFPLTLESARPSHTSQYLCASSLAGAGRQETQYFGPGTRLLVL.

This chain links TRBV20-1 with TRBJ1-1; D remains ambiguous. Trimming removed 4 bases from V and 3 bases from J, with 9 bases in between. Germline CDR1 is DFQATT and CDR2 is SNEGSKA (reference sequence). CDR3 length: 12 residues. This CDR3 reads CSAKRTDTEAFF. As DNA, the CDR3 is TGCAGTGCTAAGAGAACAGACACTGAAGCTTTCTTT.

This clonotype appeared a single time. The V and J genes are TRBV7-3 and TRBJ1-1; D ambiguous. V lost 5 bases, J lost 1 base, and 14 bases lay in between. Germline V gives CDR1 SGHTA, CDR2 FQGTGA. This CDR3 has 15 amino acids. CDR3 in amino acids: CASSQTRDGNTEAFF. The CDR3 region has the DNA TGTGCCAGCAGCCAGACGAGGGATGGGAACACTGAAGCTTTCTTT.

This chain joins TRBV7-7 and TRBJ2-2, with D possibly being TRBD2 (6 bases). The germline gives CDR1 SSHAT, CDR2 FNYEAQ (reference sequence). This CDR3 is built from 13 residues. DNA for the CDR3: TGTGCTAGCCGGAGCGGGCACACCGGGGAGCTGTTTTTT. Amino acids: CASRSGHTGELFF.

This sequence joins TRBV7-4 and TRBJ2-4; D not certain. This CDR3 is 15 amino acids long. In germline, CDR1 is SGHVT, CDR2 SQSDAQ. Deletions cut 1 base from V and 9 bases from J, with 16 bases between. CDR3 protein: CASSLGLGHVGIQYF. CDR3 bases: TGTGCCAGCAGCTTAGGGCTAGGCCATGTTGGCATTCAGTACTTC. The complete variable domain, with remaining parts taken from reference TRBV7-4 and TRBJ2-4, reads GAGVSQSPRYKVAKRGRDVALRCDSISGHVTLYWYRQTLGQGSEVLTYSQSDAQRDKSGRPSGRFSAERPERSVSTLKIQRTEQGDSAVYLCASSLGLGHVGIQYFGAGTRLSVL.

This clonotype occurred a few times. J is TRBJ2-1 and V is TRBV12-3 or TRBV12-4, with D possibly TRBD2 on 6 matching bases. V was cut by 5 bases and J by 5 bases, with 28 bases left in between. The CDR3 runs 19 residues. This CDR3 reads CASSPHLPGRRDPDNEQFF. In DNA, the CDR3 is TGTGCCAGCAGTCCCCACTTGCCGGGACGGAGGGACCCTGACAATGAGCAGTTCTTC.

Turning to this clonotype: Mismatch with germline at one junction end may stem from a read error. The V call is TRBV4-3, the J call TRBJ2-6; a possible D gene is TRBD1 (5 bases). This CDR3 region has 16 residues. CDR1 is LGHNA and CDR2 is YSLEER in the germline V gene. CDR3 sequence: CASSQEVSSGANVPTF. DNA of the CDR3: TGCGCCAGCAGCCAAGAGGTCTCCTCTGGGGCCAACGTCCCGACTTTC.

This clonotype was recorded a few times. V is TRBV3-1 and J is TRBJ2-1; 9 positions match TRBD2. Germline-derived CDR1 and CDR2 are LGHDT and YNNKEL (reference sequence). The CDR3 has 18 amino acids. V lost 0 bases and J lost 4; bases outside the gene matches: 10. The CDR3 reads CASSQDVSGTSQYNEQFF. Written as DNA, the CDR3 is TGTGCCAGCAGCCAAGATGTCTCCGGGACTAGCCAGTACAATGAGCAGTTCTTC.

This clonotype showed up just a few times. The chain is built from TRBV5-1 and TRBJ2-3; 9 bases match TRBD2. The CDR3 runs 14 residues. Germline V gene sequence: CDR1 SGHRS, CDR2 YFSETQ. Germline trimming cut 3 bases from V and 4 bases from J; bases unmatched to any gene: 3. In nucleotides, the CDR3 is TGCGCCAGCAGCTATAGCGGGAGCGCAGATACGCAGTATTTT. This translates into CASSYSGSADTQYF.

This chain joins TRBV29-1 and TRBJ2-7; the D is unclear. The CDR3 is 13 residues long. Germline CDR1 and CDR2: SQVTM and ANQGSEA. With 0 bases removed from V and 2 bases from J, the gap between germline ends came to 8 bases. The DNA for the CDR3 is TGCAGCGTTGAAGATAGAAGAACCTACGAGCAGTACTTC. Translation: CSVEDRRTYEQYF.

There are a few counts of this clonotype. The V gene is TRBV28, the J gene TRBJ2-1; no definite D call. Trimming removed 5 bases at V and 10 bases at J, with 15 bases between. Germline V lookup: CDR1 MDHEN, CDR2 SYDVKM. The CDR3 sequence is 13 residues long. CDR3 amino acids: CASSPRARREQFF. The DNA of the CDR3 is TGTGCCAGCAGTCCTAGGGCCCGCAGGGAGCAGTTCTTC.

This clonotype has more than one count but fewer than ten. The conserved final phenylalanine or tryptophan is absent from the CDR3, which likely points to a read error. It is unclear where the CDR3 begins or ends on the DNA, so no DNA is shown, and the CDR3 is as TCRdb lists it. This chain uses TRBV7-8 with TRBJ1-3; TRBD1 was called by the table and not checked on the DNA. CDR1 SGHVS and CDR2 FQNEAQ come from the germline V gene. Inclusive of both ends, the CDR3 amounts to 8 amino acids. This CDR3 reads CASSSGRV.

The chain employs TRBV24-1 and TRBJ2-7; D is unresolved. Matching the DNA end better, TRBJ2-1 makes the J call doubtful. The germline gives CDR1 KGHDR, CDR2 SFDVKD. The CDR3 totals 14 residues. The CDR3 DNA reads as TGTGCCACCAGTGACTCTAGATTGGTCAATGAGCAGTTCTTC. Its translation is CATSDSRLVNEQFF.

This clonotype was seen only a few times. The genes are TRBV27 and TRBJ1-4; D perhaps matches TRBD1 (5 bases). CDR1 MNHEY and CDR2 SMNVEV come from the germline V gene (reference sequence). The CDR3 has 14 amino acids. Trimming shortened V by 5 bases and J by 11 bases, and 18 bases separated the two germline ends. This CDR3 is CASSNRAGQGKLFF. The DNA of the CDR3 is TGTGCCAGCAGTAATCGGGCAGGGCAAGGCAAACTGTTTTTT. The full variable domain, rest sourced from reference TRBV27 and TRBJ1-4, is EAQVTQNPRYLITVTGKKLTVTCSQNMNHEYMSWYRQDPGLGLRQIYYSMNVEVTDKGDVPEGYKVSRKEKRNFPLILESPSPNQTSLYFCASSNRAGQGKLFFGSGTQLSVL.

J is TRBJ1-4 and V is TRBV7-9, with D tentatively TRBD1 (5 bases). Germline-derived CDR1 and CDR2 are SEHNR and FQNEAQ (reference sequence). Trimming took 2 bases from V and 9 from J, leaving 25 bases between them. The CDR3 extends over 18 amino acids. Written as DNA, the CDR3 is TGTGCCAGCAGCTTATGGGGCCGGATAGGGTGGGAAGAAAAAAAACTGTTTTTT. Amino acid sequence: CASSLWGRIGWEEKKLFF.

For this clonotype: This may stem from a read error, because a much larger clone lies one nucleotide away. The V and J genes are TRBV28 and TRBJ1-2; D call uncertain. In germline, CDR1 is MDHEN, CDR2 SYDVKM. The CDR3 is 12 residues long. The DNA for the CDR3 is TGTGTCAGCAGTACTGGGTCTCGTGGCTACACCTTC. It codes for CVSSTGSRGYTF.